This T cell receptor (beta chain) was sequenced during a study of blood T cell repertoires in COVID-19. As for the study in general: The United States, Italy and Spain provided the acute and convalescent COVID-19 samples. PBMCs, B-cell-depleted T cells, or T cells were the source of the cDNA or gDNA that made up the material.

This clone was observed a few times. CDR1 and CDR2 (germline): LNHDA, SQIVND (reference sequence). CDR3 size: 12 residues. V lost 3 bases, J lost 11 bases, and 11 bases lay in between. Authors' data handling: Using reference gene primer amplification, nucleated cell counts were estimated. Assay used: immunoSEQ multiplex PCR; TCRdb lists only in-frame clones, some missing. V, J and clone size are those of that table, while D and trimming were read from the DNA. The table lists some 200,000 clones, about nine tenths of them singletons. The sequencing sample was made of peripheral blood. The chain uses TRBV19 and TRBJ1-5, with no clear D. The clonotype originates from a man between 45 and 60 years old with acute or convalescent COVID-19. Here the CDR3 DNA reads TGTGCCAGTAGTATTACCCCAGAAGCCCAGCATTTT. Protein: CASSITPEAQHF.